Listed below are T cell receptor beta chains from one sample, sequenced in a study of human thymus T cells. Generated by immunoSEQ multiplex PCR, the TCRdb table keeps only in-frame clones and is missing some. The sample records some 40,000 clones, around 94% being singletons. Sequencing was performed on blood. All receptors derive from a boy younger than two with a congenital heart defect but otherwise immunologically healthy. The CDR3 runs from the conserved cysteine through the conserved F or W.

J gene	V gene	CDR3 protein
TRBJ2-3	TRBV9	CASSPGTSGGTDTQYF
TRBJ2-5	TRBV18	CASSQQETQYF
TRBJ1-2	TRBV5-1	CASSLEPTGAGYTF
TRBJ2-7	TRBV4-1	CASSQVRLAGHYSSYEQYF
TRBJ1-1	TRBV9	CASSVVVGDHFEAFF
TRBJ2-1	TRBV13	CASSLGPRGAYNEQFF
TRBJ1-5	TRBV6-5	CASSSGDRYQPQHF
TRBJ2-7	TRBV10-3	CAIRRTPELYEQYF
TRBJ2-3	TRBV10-3	CAISGTSGTDTQYF
TRBJ1-5	TRBV15	CATSRDVGVNQPQHF
TRBJ2-5	TRBV4-2	CASSQAGGQETQYF
TRBJ2-3	TRBV28	CASSLTGSTDTQYF
TRBJ2-7	TRBV5-6	CASSLTSSLEQYF
TRBJ1-3	TRBV5-8	CASSLMTGVGNTIYF
TRBJ2-3	TRBV7-2	CASSFDRATDTQYF
TRBJ2-5	TRBV19	CASSIGGKTQYF
TRBJ1-1	TRBV5-1	CASSLTGNTEAFF
TRBJ2-7	TRBV28	CASSPGLAAYEQYF
TRBJ2-5	TRBV2	CASSDLRGPVGTQYF
TRBJ2-5	TRBV5-8	CASSLRPETQYF
TRBJ1-2	TRBV5-8	CASRHNYGYTF
TRBJ1-6	TRBV30	CAWREGNSPLHF
TRBJ2-3	TRBV9	CASSVRQGGGTDTQYF
TRBJ1-1	TRBV5-1	CASSLDRLRNTEAFF
TRBJ1-3	TRBV9	CASSVGGPGNTIYF
TRBJ1-3	TRBV6-1	CASSEATGALGAIYF
TRBJ2-5	TRBV7-8	CASSLAATETQYF
TRBJ2-1	TRBV27	CASSGLAYNEQFF
TRBJ2-4	TRBV7-9	CASSGTGVAKNIQYF
TRBJ2-5	TRBV7-9	CASSLAGGETQYF
TRBJ2-1	TRBV9	CASSVGGSYNEQFF
TRBJ1-2	TRBV7-9	CASRVTGIGGYTF
TRBJ2-5	TRBV7-2	CASSATGTGQETQYF
TRBJ2-7	TRBV9	CASSVNGQGYEQYF
TRBJ1-6	TRBV19	CASSLTGYNSPLHF
TRBJ2-4	TRBV7-8	CASSSEVGGNIQYF
TRBJ1-2	TRBV4-2	CASSQDNYGYTF
TRBJ2-7	TRBV28	CASSLEAGGREQYF
TRBJ1-6	TRBV10-3	CAINGVRAPPGPLHF
TRBJ1-2	TRBV5-1	CASSLSGARGNYGYTF
TRBJ2-2	TRBV9	CASTSNTGELFF